This passage covers 2 T cell receptor beta chains from one sample sequenced in a study of spatial heterogeneity in lung cancer. The sample's time point: sample taken at primary tumor resection. Sequencing covered unsorted whole RNA taken from tumor, nontumor lung or frozen PBMC. TCRdb processed the 5' RACE reads anew with MiXCR; each CDR3 protein has one entry. The profile shows roughly 15,000 distinct CDR3 sequences, 7.5% to 8.5% of them singletons. This specimen was PBMCs, taken at surgery. These receptors all come from a female donor with early-stage non-small cell lung cancer.

This clonotype was picked up many times. V usage is TRBV13 and J usage is TRBJ1-2; D uncertain. Germline loops: CDR1 PRHDT, CDR2 FYEKMQ (reference sequence). The V end lost 0 bases, the J end lost 8 bases, and 13 bases lay between the germline ends. This CDR3 contains 14 residues. CDR3 sequence reads: CASSLGRALGGYTF. The DNA of the CDR3 is TGTGCCAGCAGCTTAGGCCGGGCACTGGGGGGCTACACCTTC.

The chain has TRBV6-5 and TRBJ2-7, with 8 bases fitting TRBD1. V trimming: 7 bases; J trimming: 4 bases; junction bases outside the gene matches: 9. Looked up from germline, CDR1 is MNHEY and CDR2 is SVGAGI. This CDR3 spans 14 amino acids. DNA for the CDR3: TGTGCCAGCACCCCCGGGACAGGCGGGTACGAGCAGTACTTC. Encoded protein: CASTPGTGGYEQYF.